This T cell receptor beta chain appears in the sequencing data of a study of blood T cell repertoires in COVID-19 (TCRdb year 2020). Regarding the study in general: Collaborator samples came from the United States, Italy and Spain and covered acute and convalescent phases of COVID-19. The prospective study material was composed of cDNA or gDNA derived from T cells, B-cell-depleted T cells, or PBMCs. Sample metadata almost always included a de-identified subject ID, COVID-19 status, age in years and sex. Subjects who had been exposed to COVID-19, were actively infected with it, or had recovered from it provided the deeply sampled blood TCRbeta repertoires that made up the dataset. The samples were drawn from the first 160 participants of the ongoing ImmuneRACE study and from over a thousand subjects provided by 6 global collaborators. A freely available public database, intended as a resource for researchers studying the immune response to SARS-CoV-2, is where the repertoires were released. Where HLA class I and class II types were available, the types were taken from metadata supplied by the sample provider, not from assay-based typing.

Collaborating institutions collected whole blood in K2EDTA tubes following their own protocols. For TCRbeta analysis, collaborator samples were shipped as frozen whole blood, as isolated PBMCs, or as DNA extracted from either sample type. Taken from cysteine to phenylalanine, the CDR3 has 13 residues. The only DNA kept is the CDR3, 39 bases in frame from the first base. Taken from the germline V gene, the CDR1 and CDR2 loops are SQVTM and ANQGSEA. TCRbeta CDR3 regions were amplified from genomic DNA by means of the immunoSEQ Assay, a bias-controlled multiplex PCR. In the original analysis: Within the assay, amplification of reference gene primers was used to estimate how many nucleated cells each sample contained. Sequence reads were collapsed and filtered to measure the absolute abundance of every unique TCRbeta CDR3 rearrangement. For each sample, productive Simpson clonality was calculated by taking the square root of Simpson's diversity index across productive rearrangements. Here the immuneACCESS table is served through TCRdb, limited to in-frame sequences with V and J called. Missing clones are a known gap in these copies; in checked studies unresolved V genes cover under half, and the rest lacks a known reason. V and J calls plus clone size are reproduced from that table; the DNA served to infer D and trimming. This sample has some 83,000 clones in its table, and roughly 88% of those were observed once. The ten largest clones capture about 8% of the sample.

As regards this clone: Its antigen remains undetermined. A read error may account for a junction end that differs from germline.

Study-level results and caveats: Clinical and demographic metadata were provided uncurated, with the amount varying by source and participant.

Sequenced sample: peripheral blood. This receptor chain uses TRBV29-1 and TRBJ1-2; a confident D gene designation cannot be given. The receptor's source is a man in his fifties with active COVID-19. The CDR3 protein is CSVEVQLSYGYTF. The sequenced DNA: TGCAGCGTCGAAGTTCAGTTATCCTATGGCTACACCTTC.